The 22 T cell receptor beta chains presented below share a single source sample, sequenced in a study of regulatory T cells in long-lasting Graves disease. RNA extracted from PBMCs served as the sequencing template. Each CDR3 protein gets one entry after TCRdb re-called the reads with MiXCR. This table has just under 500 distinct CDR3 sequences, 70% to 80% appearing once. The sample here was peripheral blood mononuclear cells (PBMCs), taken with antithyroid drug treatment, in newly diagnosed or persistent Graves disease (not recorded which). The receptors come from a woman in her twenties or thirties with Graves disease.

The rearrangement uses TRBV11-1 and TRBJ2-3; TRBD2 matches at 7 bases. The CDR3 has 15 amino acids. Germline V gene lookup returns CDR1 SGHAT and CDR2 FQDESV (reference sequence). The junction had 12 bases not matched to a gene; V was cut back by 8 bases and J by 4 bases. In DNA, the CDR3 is TGTGCCAGCGCCTGGGGAGGGTCTTTGGCAGATACGCAGTATTTT. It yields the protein CASAWGGSLADTQYF. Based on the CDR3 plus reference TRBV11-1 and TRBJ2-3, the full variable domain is EAEVAQSPRYKITEKSQAVAFWCDPISGHATLYWYRQILGQGPELLVQFQDESVVDDSQLPKDRFSAERLKGVDSTLKIQPAELGDSAMYLCASAWGGSLADTQYFGPGTRLTVL.

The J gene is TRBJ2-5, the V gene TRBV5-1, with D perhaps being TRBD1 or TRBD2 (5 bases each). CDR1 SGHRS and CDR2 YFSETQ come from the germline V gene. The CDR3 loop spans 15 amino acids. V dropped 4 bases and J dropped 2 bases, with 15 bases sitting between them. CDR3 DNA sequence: TGCGCCAGCAGCCCCCCGGGACGGAGTCAAGAGACCCAGTACTTC. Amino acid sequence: CASSPPGRSQETQYF.

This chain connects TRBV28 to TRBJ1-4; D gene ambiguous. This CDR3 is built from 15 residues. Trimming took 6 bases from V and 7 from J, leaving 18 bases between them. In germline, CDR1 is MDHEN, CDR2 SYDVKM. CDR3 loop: CASSCDGSRSEKLFF. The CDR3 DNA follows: TGTGCCAGCAGCTGCGACGGCTCCCGCAGTGAAAAACTGTTTTTT.

CDR3 bases: TGTGCCAGCAGCCCCCGGACACCCGGGGGCGCAGATACGCAGTATTTT. Translation: CASSPRTPGGADTQYF. The chain joins TRBV14 to TRBJ2-3, with D possibly being TRBD1 or TRBD2 (6 bases each). The CDR3 has 16 residues. Per the germline V gene, CDR1 is SGHDN and CDR2 is FVKESK. Between the trimmed V and J ends, which lost 4 bases and 4 bases, there was a span of 18 bases. The variable domain in full, completed from reference TRBV14 and TRBJ2-3, reads EAGVTQFPSHSVIEKGQTVTLRCDPISGHDNLYWYRRVMGKEIKFLLHFVKESKQDESGMPNNRFLAERTGGTYSTLKVQPAELEDSGVYFCASSPRTPGGADTQYFGPGTRLTVL.

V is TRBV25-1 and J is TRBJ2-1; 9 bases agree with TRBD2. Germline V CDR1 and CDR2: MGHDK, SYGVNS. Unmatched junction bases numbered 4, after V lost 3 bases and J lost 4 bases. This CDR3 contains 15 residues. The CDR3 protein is CASSDLAGRYNEQFF. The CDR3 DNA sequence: TGTGCCAGCAGTGATCTAGCGGGGAGATACAATGAGCAGTTCTTC.

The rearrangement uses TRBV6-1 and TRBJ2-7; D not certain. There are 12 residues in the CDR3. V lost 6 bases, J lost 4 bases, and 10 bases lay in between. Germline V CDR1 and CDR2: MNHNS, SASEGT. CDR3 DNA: TGTGCCAGCAGCCCTGCGAGGTACGAGCAGTACTTC. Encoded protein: CASSPARYEQYF.

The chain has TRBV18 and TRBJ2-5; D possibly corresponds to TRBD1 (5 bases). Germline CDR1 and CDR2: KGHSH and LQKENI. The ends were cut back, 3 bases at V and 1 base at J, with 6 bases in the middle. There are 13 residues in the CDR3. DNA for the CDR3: TGTGCCAGCTCACCGACAGCCCAAGAGACCCAGTACTTC. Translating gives CASSPTAQETQYF.

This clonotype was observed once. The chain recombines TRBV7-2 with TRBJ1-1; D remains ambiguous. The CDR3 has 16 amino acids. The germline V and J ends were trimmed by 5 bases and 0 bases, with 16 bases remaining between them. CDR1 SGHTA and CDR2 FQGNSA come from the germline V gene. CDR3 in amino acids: CASSPRTGRVNTEAFF. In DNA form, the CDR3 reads TGTGCCAGCAGCCCCAGGACCGGACGGGTGAACACTGAAGCTTTCTTT.

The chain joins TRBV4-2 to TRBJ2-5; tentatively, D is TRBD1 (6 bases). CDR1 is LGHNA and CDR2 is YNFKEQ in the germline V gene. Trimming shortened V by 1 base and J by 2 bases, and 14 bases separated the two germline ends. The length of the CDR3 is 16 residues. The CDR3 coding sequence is TGTGCCAGCAGCCAAGGTGTTTTGGGGGCTCAAGAGACCCAGTACTTC. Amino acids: CASSQGVLGAQETQYF.

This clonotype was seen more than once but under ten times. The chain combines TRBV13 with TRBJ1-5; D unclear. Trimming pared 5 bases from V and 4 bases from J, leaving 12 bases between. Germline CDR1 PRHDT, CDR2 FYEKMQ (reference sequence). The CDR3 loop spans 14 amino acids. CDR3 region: CASSPPGSNQPQHF. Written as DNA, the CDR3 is TGTGCCAGCAGCCCCCCGGGATCTAATCAGCCCCAGCATTTT.

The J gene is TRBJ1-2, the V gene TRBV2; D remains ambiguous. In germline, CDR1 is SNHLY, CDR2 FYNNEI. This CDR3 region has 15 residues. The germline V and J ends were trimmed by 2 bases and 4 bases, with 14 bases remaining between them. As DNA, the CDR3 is TGTGCCAGCAGTGAACCCGCGGCGGCCGTCTATGGCTACACCTTC. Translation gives CASSEPAAAVYGYTF.

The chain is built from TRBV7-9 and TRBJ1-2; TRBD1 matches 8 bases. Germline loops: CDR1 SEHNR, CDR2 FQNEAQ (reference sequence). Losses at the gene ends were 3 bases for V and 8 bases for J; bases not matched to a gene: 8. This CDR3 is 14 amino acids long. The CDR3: CASSFDRGSRGYTF. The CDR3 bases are TGTGCCAGCAGCTTCGACAGGGGCTCCCGGGGCTACACCTTC.

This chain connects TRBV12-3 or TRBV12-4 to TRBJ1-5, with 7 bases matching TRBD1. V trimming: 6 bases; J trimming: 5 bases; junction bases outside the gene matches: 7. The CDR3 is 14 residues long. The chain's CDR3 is CASSETGTHQPQHF. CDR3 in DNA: TGTGCCAGCAGCGAGACAGGGACCCATCAGCCCCAGCATTTT.

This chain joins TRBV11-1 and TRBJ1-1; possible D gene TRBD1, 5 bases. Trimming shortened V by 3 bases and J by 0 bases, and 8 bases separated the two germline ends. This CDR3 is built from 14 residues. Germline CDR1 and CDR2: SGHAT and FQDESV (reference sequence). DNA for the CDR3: TGTGCCAGCAGCTTGGGACGGATGAACACTGAAGCTTTCTTT. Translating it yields CASSLGRMNTEAFF.

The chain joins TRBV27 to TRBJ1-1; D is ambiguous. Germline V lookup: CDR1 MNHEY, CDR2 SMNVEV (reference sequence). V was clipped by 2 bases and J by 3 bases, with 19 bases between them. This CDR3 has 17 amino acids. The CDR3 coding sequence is TGTGCCAGCAGTTTAATAGGCTGGAGCAAGGCGGACACTGAAGCTTTCTTT. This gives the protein CASSLIGWSKADTEAFF.

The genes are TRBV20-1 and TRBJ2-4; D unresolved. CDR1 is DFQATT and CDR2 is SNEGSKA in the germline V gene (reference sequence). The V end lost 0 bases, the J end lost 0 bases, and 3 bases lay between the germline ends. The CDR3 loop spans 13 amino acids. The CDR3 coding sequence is TGCAGTGCTAGAGAACTAGCCAAAAACATTCAGTACTTC. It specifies CSARELAKNIQYF.

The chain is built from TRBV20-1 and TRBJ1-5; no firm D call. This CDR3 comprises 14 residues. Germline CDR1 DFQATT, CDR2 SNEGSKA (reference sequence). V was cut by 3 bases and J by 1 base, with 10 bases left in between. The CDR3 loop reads CSASSGGSNQPQHF. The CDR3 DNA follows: TGCAGTGCTAGCAGCGGTGGGAGCAATCAGCCCCAGCATTTT.

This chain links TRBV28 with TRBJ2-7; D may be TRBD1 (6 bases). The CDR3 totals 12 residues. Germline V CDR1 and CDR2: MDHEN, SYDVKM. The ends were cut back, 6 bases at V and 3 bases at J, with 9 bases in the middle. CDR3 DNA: TGTGCCAGCAGCCAGGACAGCTACGAGCAGTACTTC. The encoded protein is CASSQDSYEQYF.

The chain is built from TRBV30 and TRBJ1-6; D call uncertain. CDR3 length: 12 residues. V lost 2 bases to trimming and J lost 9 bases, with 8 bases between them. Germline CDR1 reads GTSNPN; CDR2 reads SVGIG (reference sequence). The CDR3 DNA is TGTGCCTGGAGTCCGACCACTTCACCCCTCCACTTT. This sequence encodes CAWSPTTSPLHF.

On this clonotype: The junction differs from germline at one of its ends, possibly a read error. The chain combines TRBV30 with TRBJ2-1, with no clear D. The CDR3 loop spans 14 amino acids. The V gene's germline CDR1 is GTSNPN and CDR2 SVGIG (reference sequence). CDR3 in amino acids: CAWSVGSSYNEQFF. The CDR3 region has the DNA TGTGCCTGGAGTGTTGGCAGCTCCTACAATGAGCAGTTTTTC.

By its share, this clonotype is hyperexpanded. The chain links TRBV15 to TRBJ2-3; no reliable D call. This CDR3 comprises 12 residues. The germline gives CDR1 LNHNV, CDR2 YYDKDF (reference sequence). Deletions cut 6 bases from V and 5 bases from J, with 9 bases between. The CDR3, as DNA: TGTGCCACCAGTTACCTAGGAGATACGCAGTATTTT. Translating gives CATSYLGDTQYF.

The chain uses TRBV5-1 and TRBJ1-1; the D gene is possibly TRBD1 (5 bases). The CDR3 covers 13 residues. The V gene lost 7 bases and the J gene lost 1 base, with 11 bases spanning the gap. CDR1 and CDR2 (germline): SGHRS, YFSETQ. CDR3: CASRQQGNTEAFF. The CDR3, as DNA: TGCGCCAGCCGGCAGCAGGGGAACACTGAAGCTTTCTTT.